Presented here are 29 T cell receptor beta chains from one specimen sequenced in a study of OX40 agonist ivuxolimab in advanced cancers. Method: immunoSEQ multiplex PCR; TCRdb's copy keeps in-frame clones and lacks some. This table holds 75,000 to 95,000 clones, 92% found once. The specimen comprised CD4+ or CD8+ T cells sorted from blood, sampled in a trial of the OX40 agonist ivuxolimab. These receptors were taken from an adult with an advanced solid tumor such as melanoma, head and neck, liver or kidney cancer.

J is TRBJ2-6 and V is TRBV15, with D maybe TRBD1 (5 bases). This CDR3 has 15 residues. Per the germline V gene, CDR1 is LNHNV and CDR2 is YYDKDF (reference sequence). Trimming removed 0 bases from V and 2 bases from J, with 5 bases in between. The CDR3 DNA sequence: TGTGCCACCAGCAGAGACAGGGCTGGGGCCAACGTCCTGACTTTC. This translates into CATSRDRAGANVLTF.

The rearrangement links TRBV7-2 to TRBJ1-5; 11 bases match TRBD1. The germline gives CDR1 SGHTA, CDR2 FQGNSA. V lost 5 bases, J lost 6 bases, and 6 bases stayed unmatched. CDR3 length equals 15 residues. The chain's CDR3 is CASSRDRGYLQPQHF. The CDR3 DNA sequence: TGTGCCAGCAGCCGGGACAGGGGGTACCTTCAGCCCCAGCATTTT.

The chain couples TRBV6-5 to TRBJ1-4, with D tentatively TRBD1 (6 bases). CDR1 MNHEY and CDR2 SVGAGI come from the germline V gene. V dropped 5 bases and J dropped 8 bases, with 18 bases sitting between them. This CDR3 is built from 15 residues. The CDR3 here is CASSPQQGGNEKLFF. The CDR3 DNA sequence: TGTGCCAGCAGTCCCCAACAGGGAGGGAACGAAAAACTGTTTTTT.

This chain links TRBV11-3 with TRBJ2-7, with TRBD1 identical over 9 bases. This CDR3 region has 16 residues. Trimming at V came to 1 base and at J to 2 bases, leaving 6 bases not matched to a gene. Germline CDR1 is SGHNT and CDR2 is YENEEA. DNA for the CDR3: TGTGCCAGCAGCTTAGGGACAGGGGACGTAACCTACGAGCAGTACTTC. Amino acid sequence: CASSLGTGDVTYEQYF.

This chain connects TRBV18 to TRBJ1-5; no clear D. The CDR3 has 14 amino acids. Germline-derived CDR1 and CDR2 are KGHSH and LQKENI. Between the trimmed V and J ends, which lost 2 bases and 3 bases, there was a span of 8 bases. CDR3 amino acids: CASSPWQANQPQHF. The CDR3 nucleotides are TGTGCCAGCTCACCATGGCAGGCCAATCAGCCCCAGCATTTT.

This clone has only one observation. The V gene is TRBV25-1, the J gene TRBJ1-6, with a weak D call TRBD1 (5 bases). CDR1 is MGHDK and CDR2 is SYGVNS in the germline V gene. V was trimmed by 1 base and J by 7 bases, leaving 14 bases between them. The CDR3 totals 16 residues. The CDR3 loop is CASSESWGVGNSPLHF. The DNA of the CDR3 is TGTGCCAGCAGTGAATCCTGGGGGGTCGGGAATTCACCCCTCCACTTT.

The chain carries TRBV28 and TRBJ2-7, with TRBD1 identical over 11 bases. In germline, CDR1 is MDHEN, CDR2 SYDVKM. V lost 6 bases and J lost 6; bases outside the gene matches: 10. There are 15 residues in the CDR3. CDR3: CASSLIAGTGGEQYF. The DNA for the CDR3 is TGTGCCAGCAGCCTCATCGCCGGGACAGGGGGCGAGCAGTACTTC.

The genes are TRBV11-3 and TRBJ2-1, with TRBD1 identical over 7 bases. Trimming at V came to 9 bases and at J to 1 base, leaving 6 bases not matched to a gene. Germline CDR1 is SGHNT and CDR2 is YENEEA. This CDR3 region has 14 residues. The CDR3 DNA reads as TGTGCCAGTAAAACAGGGGAGTCCTACAATGAGCAGTTCTTC. It yields the protein CASKTGESYNEQFF.

This clone was seen more than once but under ten times. This chain links TRBV7-3 with TRBJ1-1; D is possibly TRBD1 (5 bases). Trimming removed 3 bases from V and 1 base from J, with 6 bases in between. CDR3 length equals 13 residues. CDR1 is SGHTA and CDR2 is FQGTGA in the germline V gene. CDR3 coding DNA: TGTGCCAGCAGCTTCGGGACGAACACTGAAGCTTTCTTT. Translation: CASSFGTNTEAFF.

A single count supports this clone. The rearrangement uses TRBV18 and TRBJ2-7; 8 bases align to TRBD1. The CDR3 totals 15 residues. From germline, CDR1 is KGHSH and CDR2 LQKENI. V lost 8 bases, J lost 5 bases, and 14 bases stayed unmatched. The DNA for the CDR3 is TGTGCCAGCCCACGATTGGGACAGGAACGGAACGAGCAGTACTTC. It codes for CASPRLGQERNEQYF.

The chain recombines TRBV7-2 with TRBJ2-1, with D unclear. Germline-derived CDR1 and CDR2 are SGHTA and FQGNSA. V gave up 0 bases and J gave up 6 bases, with 6 bases separating them. CDR3 size: 13 residues. The CDR3 sequence: CASSLAQANEQFF. As DNA, the CDR3 is TGTGCCAGCAGCTTAGCTCAAGCCAATGAGCAGTTCTTC.

This rearrangement joins TRBV5-1 to TRBJ2-5; possible D gene TRBD1, 5 bases. CDR1 is SGHRS and CDR2 is YFSETQ in the germline V gene. Trimming stripped 0 bases from V and 5 bases from J, with 11 bases between. This CDR3 contains 14 residues. In DNA form, the CDR3 reads TGCGCCAGCAGCTTGGACCTAGGGGCGGAGACCCAGTACTTC. This translates into CASSLDLGAETQYF. Drawing the rest from reference TRBV5-1 and TRBJ2-5, the complete variable domain is KAGVTQTPRYLIKTRGQQVTLSCSPISGHRSVSWYQQTPGQGLQFLFEYFSETQRNKGNFPGRFSGRQFSNSRSEMNVSTLELGDSALYLCASSLDLGAETQYFGPGTRLLVL.

This clone occurred once. The chain couples TRBV9 to TRBJ1-1, with TRBD1 matching 11 bases. In germline, CDR1 is SGDLS, CDR2 YYNGEE. There are 13 residues in the CDR3. Trimming at V came to 5 bases and at J to 4 bases, leaving 1 base not matched to a gene. The CDR3: CASSGQGATEAFF. The CDR3 bases are TGTGCCAGCAGTGGACAGGGGGCCACTGAAGCTTTCTTT.

This chain connects TRBV6-5 to TRBJ1-2, with 9 bases fitting TRBD1. V shed 4 bases and J 0 bases; nucleotides not matched to a gene: 3. From germline, CDR1 is MNHEY and CDR2 SVGAGI. This CDR3 has 15 amino acids. Here the CDR3 DNA reads TGTGCCAGCAGTTCGGACAGGGGTGCTAACTATGGCTACACCTTC. It yields the protein CASSSDRGANYGYTF.

This chain links TRBV5-4 with TRBJ2-7; TRBD2 agrees at 10 bases. CDR3 size: 17 residues. V was pared by 0 bases and J by 0 bases, with 6 bases of the junction left unmatched. The germline V gene encodes CDR1 SGHNT and CDR2 YYREEE (reference sequence). The CDR3 sequence: CASSLGLAGPISYEQYF. CDR3 nucleotides: TGTGCCAGCAGCTTGGGACTAGCGGGCCCGATCTCCTACGAGCAGTACTTC.

The DNA of the CDR3 is TGTGCCAGCAGTTTATTTGACCTGACGAAAGAGCAGTACTTC. Protein sequence: CASSLFDLTKEQYF. The gene calls are TRBV28 and TRBJ2-7; D is ambiguous. Germline V gives CDR1 MDHEN, CDR2 SYDVKM. Trimming stripped 1 base from V and 7 bases from J, with 14 bases between. The CDR3 has 14 amino acids.

V gene TRBV2 combines with J gene TRBJ1-4; 8 bases are a match to TRBD1. There are 14 residues in the CDR3. The V gene's germline CDR1 is SNHLY and CDR2 FYNNEI. The J segment lost 8 bases and the V segment lost 4 bases, leaving 6 bases of the junction unmatched. The CDR3 loop is CASSVDRGVEKLFF. The CDR3 bases are TGTGCCAGCAGTGTCGACAGGGGAGTCGAAAAACTGTTTTTT.

V gene TRBV7-3 combines with J gene TRBJ2-3; TRBD2 aligns across 10 bases. Per the germline V gene, CDR1 is SGHTA and CDR2 is FQGTGA. With V trimmed by 4 bases and J by 5 bases, 9 bases remained unmatched. This CDR3 comprises 16 residues. DNA of the CDR3: TGTGCCAGCAGCTCGCAGCGGGAGGGCCCGGGAGATACGCAGTATTTT. It specifies CASSSQREGPGDTQYF.

The chain has TRBV11-2 and TRBJ1-2, with 8 bases that match TRBD1. This CDR3 contains 14 residues. Germline V gene lookup returns CDR1 SGHAT and CDR2 FQNNGV. After removal of 3 bases from V and 7 bases from J, the junction contained 7 bases not matched to a gene. CDR3 DNA sequence: TGTGCCAGCAGCTTCCCTACAGGGGGGGTTGGCTACACCTTC. Residues: CASSFPTGGVGYTF.

The gene calls are TRBV7-2 and TRBJ1-5; D ambiguous. V lost 2 bases and J lost 2, with 10 bases in between. Germline V gene lookup returns CDR1 SGHTA and CDR2 FQGNSA. The CDR3 totals 15 residues. CDR3 DNA: TGTGCCAGCAGCTTATACGGCCTGGGCAATCAGCCCCAGCATTTT. This translates into CASSLYGLGNQPQHF.

In its sample, this clone was seen a few times. Other nucleotide sequences in the sample specify the same CDR3. This chain links TRBV7-8 with TRBJ1-2, with D unresolved. The ends were cut back, 0 bases at V and 5 bases at J, with 4 bases in the middle. Germline lookup yields CDR1 SGHVS and CDR2 FQNEAQ. This CDR3 comprises 12 residues. The CDR3 region is CASSLASYGYTF. For the CDR3, the DNA is TGTGCCAGCAGCTTAGCAAGTTATGGCTACACCTTC.

The J gene is TRBJ2-5, the V gene TRBV7-3, with D unresolved. This CDR3 region has 15 residues. Trimming took off 5 bases at V and 2 bases at J, with 15 bases between the two ends. CDR1 SGHTA and CDR2 FQGTGA come from the germline V gene. This CDR3 reads CASSPRSGFQETQYF. The CDR3 DNA sequence: TGTGCCAGCAGCCCCCGCTCTGGATTTCAAGAGACCCAGTACTTC.

The V and J genes are TRBV5-1 and TRBJ2-6, with no clear D. V was cut by 0 bases and J by 4 bases, with 11 bases left in between. The CDR3 runs to 16 residues. Germline V gene data show CDR1 as SGHRS and CDR2 as YFSETQ. DNA of the CDR3: TGCGCCAGCAGCTTGGATGGGGTAGCAGGGGCCAACGTCCTGACTTTC. The encoded protein is CASSLDGVAGANVLTF.

The rearrangement uses TRBV5-8 and TRBJ1-1; D call uncertain. The CDR3 consists of 12 residues. Germline CDR1 SGHTS, CDR2 YDEGEE. V was pared by 4 bases and J by 11 bases, with 15 bases between. In DNA form, the CDR3 reads TGTGCCAGCAGCCCTTACACCCTCGAGGCTTTCTTT. Its translation is CASSPYTLEAFF. The variable domain in full, with the rest retrieved from reference TRBV5-8 and TRBJ1-1, is EAGVTQSPTHLIKTRGQQATLRCSPISGHTSVYWYQQALGLGLQFLLWYDEGEERNRGNFPPRFSGRQFPNYSSELNVNALELEDSALYLCASSPYTLEAFFGQGTRLTVV.

The chain carries TRBV25-1 and TRBJ2-2; D is unresolved. This CDR3 region has 15 residues. CDR1 MGHDK and CDR2 SYGVNS come from the germline V gene. V was shortened by 7 bases and J by 5 bases, with 17 bases between the two germline ends. CDR3 in DNA: TGTGCCAGCACTCCCGGTGTGATACCGACCGGGGAGCTGTTTTTT. It specifies CASTPGVIPTGELFF.

This clone showed up just once. The chain combines TRBV11-3 with TRBJ2-7; TRBD2 matches at 9 bases. The CDR3 loop spans 14 amino acids. CDR1 is SGHNT and CDR2 is YENEEA in the germline V gene. The V gene end was trimmed by 5 bases and the J gene end by 0 bases; junction bases not matched to a gene: 2. The chain's CDR3 is CASSPTSGSYEQYF. CDR3 coding DNA: TGTGCCAGCAGCCCGACTAGCGGCTCCTACGAGCAGTACTTC.

In its sample, this clone was seen once. The rearrangement links TRBV19 to TRBJ2-7; D is perhaps TRBD2 (5 bases). Trimming took 5 bases from V and 5 from J, leaving 16 bases between them. The germline CDR1 and CDR2 sequences are LNHDA and SQIVND (reference sequence). The CDR3 length is 14 residues. The CDR3 region is CASSPRPWGDEQYF. CDR3 nucleotide sequence: TGTGCCAGTAGTCCACGGCCATGGGGAGACGAGCAGTACTTC.

The chain couples TRBV5-1 to TRBJ2-5, with D perhaps TRBD1 (6 bases). Trimming took off 2 bases at V and 0 bases at J, with 8 bases between the two ends. CDR1 SGHRS and CDR2 YFSETQ come from the germline V gene. CDR3 size: 14 residues. The CDR3 DNA reads as TGCGCCAGCAGCTTAACAGGGTACCAAGAGACCCAGTACTTC. Translation gives CASSLTGYQETQYF.

Points on this clone: The germline gene is not matched at one end of the junction; a read error may be the cause. This rearrangement joins TRBV6-1 to TRBJ1-4; 7 nucleotides agree with TRBD1. The CDR3 is 16 amino acids. CDR1 and CDR2 from the germline V gene are MNHNS and SASEGT. CDR3 nucleotides: TGTGCCAGCAGCGAAGTGACAGGGCGGGGTAATGAAAAACTGTTTTTT. Translated, it gives CASSEVTGRGNEKLFF.